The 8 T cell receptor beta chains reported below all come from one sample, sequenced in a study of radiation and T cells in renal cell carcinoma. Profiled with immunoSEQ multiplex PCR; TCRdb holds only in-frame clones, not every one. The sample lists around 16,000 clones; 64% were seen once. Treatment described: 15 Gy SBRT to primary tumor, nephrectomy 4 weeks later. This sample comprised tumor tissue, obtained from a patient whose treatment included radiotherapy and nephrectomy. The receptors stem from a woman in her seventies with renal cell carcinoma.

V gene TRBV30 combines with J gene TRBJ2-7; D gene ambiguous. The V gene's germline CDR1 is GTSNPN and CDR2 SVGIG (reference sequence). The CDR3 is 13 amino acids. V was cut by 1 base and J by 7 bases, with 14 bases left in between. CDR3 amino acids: CAWSGQTAGEQYF. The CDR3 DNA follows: TGTGCCTGGAGTGGACAAACTGCTGGGGAGCAGTACTTC. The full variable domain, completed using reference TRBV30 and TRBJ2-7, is SQTIHQWPATLVQPVGSPLSLECTVEGTSNPNLYWYRQAAGRGLQLLFYSVGIGQISSEVPQNLSASRPQDRQFILSSKKLLLSDSGFYLCAWSGQTAGEQYFGPGTRLTVT.

CDR3: CASSASPGYTSETQYF. The DNA of the CDR3 is TGTGCCAGCTCAGCCTCCCCGGGGTATACCTCGGAGACCCAGTACTTC. The chain combines TRBV18 with TRBJ2-5; D possibly corresponds to TRBD2 (5 bases). The CDR3 length is 16 residues. Trimming stripped 5 bases from V and 5 bases from J, with 21 bases between. CDR1 and CDR2 (germline): KGHSH, LQKENI.

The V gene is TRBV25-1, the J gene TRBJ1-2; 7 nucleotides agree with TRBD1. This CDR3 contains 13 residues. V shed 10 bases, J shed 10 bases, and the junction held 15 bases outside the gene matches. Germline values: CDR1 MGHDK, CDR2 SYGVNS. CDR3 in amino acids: CAKEPRDSWNYTF. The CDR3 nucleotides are TGTGCCAAAGAACCCAGGGACAGTTGGAACTACACCTTC.

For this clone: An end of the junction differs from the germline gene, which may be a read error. The CDR3 region has the DNA TGTGCCAGCAGCTTGGTCGACGGACAGTTCCTTCACTCCTTC. Amino acids: CASSLVDGQFLHSF. The chain is built from TRBV5-5 and TRBJ1-2, with a weak D call TRBD1 (6 bases). Per the germline V gene, CDR1 is SGHKS and CDR2 is YYEKEE (reference sequence). This CDR3 region has 14 residues.

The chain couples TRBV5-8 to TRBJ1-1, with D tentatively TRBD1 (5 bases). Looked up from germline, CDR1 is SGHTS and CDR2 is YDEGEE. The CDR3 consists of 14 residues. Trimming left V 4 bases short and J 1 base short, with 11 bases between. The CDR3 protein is CASSGMQGNTEAFF. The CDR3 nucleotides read TGTGCCAGCAGCGGCATGCAGGGGAACACTGAAGCTTTCTTT. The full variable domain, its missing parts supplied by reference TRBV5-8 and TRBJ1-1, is EAGVTQSPTHLIKTRGQQATLRCSPISGHTSVYWYQQALGLGLQFLLWYDEGEERNRGNFPPRFSGRQFPNYSSELNVNALELEDSALYLCASSGMQGNTEAFFGQGTRLTVV.

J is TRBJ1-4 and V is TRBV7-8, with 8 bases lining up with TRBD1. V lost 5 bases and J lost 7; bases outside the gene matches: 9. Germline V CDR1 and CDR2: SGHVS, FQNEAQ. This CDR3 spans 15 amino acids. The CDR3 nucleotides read TGTGCCAGCAGCCTAACGACAGGGGTATTTGAAAAACTGTTTTTT. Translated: CASSLTTGVFEKLFF.

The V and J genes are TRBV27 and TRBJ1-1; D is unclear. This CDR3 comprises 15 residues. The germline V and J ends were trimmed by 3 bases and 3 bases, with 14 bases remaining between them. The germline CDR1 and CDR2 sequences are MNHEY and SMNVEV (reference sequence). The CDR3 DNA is TGTGCCAGCAGTTTTGGTGGGGTCGGCCACACTGAAGCTTTCTTT. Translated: CASSFGGVGHTEAFF.

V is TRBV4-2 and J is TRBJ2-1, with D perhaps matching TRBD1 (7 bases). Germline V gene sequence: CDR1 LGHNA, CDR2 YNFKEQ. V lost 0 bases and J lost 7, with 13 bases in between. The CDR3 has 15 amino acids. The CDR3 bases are TGTGCCAGCAGCCAAGATCCCGCAGGGGGGAATGAGCAGTTCTTC. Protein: CASSQDPAGGNEQFF.